In this sample, the clone carrying this T cell receptor beta chain turned up a few times. The record originates from a study of identical twins. TCRdb re-analysed the 5' RACE reads in MiXCR, keeping a single row per CDR3 protein. The table records about 660,000 distinct CDR3 sequences, over 8.5% of them present only once. From germline, CDR1 is MNHEY and CDR2 SVGEGT. With 2 bases clipped from V and 1 base from J, the junction kept 6 bases outside the gene matches. This CDR3 is 18 amino acids long. These same data were also listed under a study on yellow fever vaccine responses in identical twins.

This chain links TRBV6-2 or TRBV6-3 with TRBJ2-2; 11 nucleotides match TRBD2. This receptor was obtained from a woman aged 18-30 years in good health. Sequenced: PBMCs. The CDR3 loop reads CASSYRLGLAENTGELFF. The CDR3 DNA reads TGTGCCAGCAGTTACCGGCTGGGACTAGCGGAGAACACCGGGGAGCTGTTTTTT.